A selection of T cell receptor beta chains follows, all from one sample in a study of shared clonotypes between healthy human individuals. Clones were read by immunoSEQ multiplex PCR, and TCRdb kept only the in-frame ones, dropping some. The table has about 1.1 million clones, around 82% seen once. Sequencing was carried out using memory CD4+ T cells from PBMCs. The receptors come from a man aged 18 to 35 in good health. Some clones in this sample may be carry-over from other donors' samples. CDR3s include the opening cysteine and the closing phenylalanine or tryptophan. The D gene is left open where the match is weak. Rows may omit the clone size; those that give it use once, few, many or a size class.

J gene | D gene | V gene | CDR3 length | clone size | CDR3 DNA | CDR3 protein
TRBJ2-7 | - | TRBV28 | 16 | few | TGTGCCAGCAGTCCCGGGTCGGGCAGGGGGGCCTACGAGCAGTACTTC | CASSPGSGRGAYEQYF
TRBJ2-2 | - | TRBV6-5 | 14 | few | TGTGCCAGCAGGGACATATCGAACACCGGGGAGCTGTTTTTT | CASRDISNTGELFF
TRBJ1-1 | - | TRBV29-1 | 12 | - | TGCAGCGCTGACGTAATCGGCGCTGAAGCTTTCTTT | CSADVIGAEAFF
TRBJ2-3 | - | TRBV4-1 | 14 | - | TGCGCCAGCAGCCAATCCGACAGCACAGATACGCAGTATTTT | CASSQSDSTDTQYF
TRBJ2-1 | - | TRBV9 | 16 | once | TGTGCCAGCAGCGTTGGCGGCCCGAGCTCCTACAATGAGCAGTTCTTC | CASSVGGPSSYNEQFF
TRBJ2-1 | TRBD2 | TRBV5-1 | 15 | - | TGCGCCAGCAGCTTGGGCGGGAGGGCCATGAATGAGCAGTTCTTC | CASSLGGRAMNEQFF
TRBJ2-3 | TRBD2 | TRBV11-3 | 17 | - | TGTGCCAGCAGCTTAGAAGGGACTAACCCAAGCACAGATACGCAGTATTTT | CASSLEGTNPSTDTQYF
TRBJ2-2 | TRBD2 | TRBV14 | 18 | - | TGTGCCAGCAGCCTTAGACTAGCGGGTGGATCTCGGACCGGGGAGCTGTTTTTT | CASSLRLAGGSRTGELFF
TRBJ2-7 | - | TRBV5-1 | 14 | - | TGCGCCAGCAGCTCCGGACAGAGCTCCTACGAGCAGTACTTC | CASSSGQSSYEQYF
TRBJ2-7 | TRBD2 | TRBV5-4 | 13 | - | TGTGCCAGCAGCCCCCGACTAGCGGAAGAGCGTGCGTTC | CASSPRLAEERAF
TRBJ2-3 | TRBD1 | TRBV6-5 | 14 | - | TGTGCCAGCAGTTACGCGGACAGGGCAGATACGCAGTATTTT | CASSYADRADTQYF
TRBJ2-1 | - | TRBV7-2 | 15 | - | TGTGCCAGCAGCTTGCGGCGGGTGACCTACAATGAGCAGTTCTTC | CASSLRRVTYNEQFF
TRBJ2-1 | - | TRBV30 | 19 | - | TGTGCCTGGAGTCCGGGACATACGTTCGGAGGGAGGTCTTACAATGAGCAGTTCTTC | CAWSPGHTFGGRSYNEQFF
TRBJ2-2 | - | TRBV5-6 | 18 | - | TGTGCCAGCAGCCTGGACCTGAGTCGACCGGCGAACACCGGGGAGCTGTTTTTT | CASSLDLSRPANTGELFF
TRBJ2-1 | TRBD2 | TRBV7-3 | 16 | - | TGTGCCAGCAGCTCCCAGGCTCTAGCGGGTCCCACTGAGCAGTTCTTC | CASSSQALAGPTEQFF
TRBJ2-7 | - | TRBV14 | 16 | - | TGTGCCAGCAGCCAAGGTGGGGGGCGCGTGTCCTACGAGCAGTACTTC | CASSQGGGRVSYEQYF
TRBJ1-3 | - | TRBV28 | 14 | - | TGTGCCAGCAGCACCCGAGCCGCTGGAAACACCATATATTTT | CASSTRAAGNTIYF
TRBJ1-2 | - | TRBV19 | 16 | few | TGTGCCAGTAACCGCTTACAGGGTCCCGGGCTCTATGGCTACACCTTC | CASNRLQGPGLYGYTF
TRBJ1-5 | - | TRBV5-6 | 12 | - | TGTGCCAGCAGCTTGATGGGCTCCGTCCAGCATTTT | CASSLMGSVQHF
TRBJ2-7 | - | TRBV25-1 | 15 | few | TGTGCCAGCAGGGCCGGTGGCGCCGACTCCTACGAGCAGTACTTC | CASRAGGADSYEQYF
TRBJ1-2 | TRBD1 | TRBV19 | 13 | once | TGTGCCAGTAGTGCGAGACAGGGATATGGCTACACCTTC | CASSARQGYGYTF
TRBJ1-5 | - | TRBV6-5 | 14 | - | TGTGCCAGCAGTATGCAGGCTAGCAATCAGCCCCAGCATTTT | CASSMQASNQPQHF
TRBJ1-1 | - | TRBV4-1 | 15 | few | - | CASSQAFGAGAVSFF
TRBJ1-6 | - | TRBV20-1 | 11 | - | TGCAGTGCCGAGGTGAATTCACCCCTCCACTTT | CSAEVNSPLHF
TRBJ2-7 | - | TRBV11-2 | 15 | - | TGTGCCAGCAGCGCCGGCCCGACGGGTTTGTACGAGCAGTACTTC | CASSAGPTGLYEQYF
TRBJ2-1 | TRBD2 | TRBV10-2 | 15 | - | TGCGCCAGCAGTGAGCGACTAGCTCTCTACAATGAGCAGTTCTTC | CASSERLALYNEQFF
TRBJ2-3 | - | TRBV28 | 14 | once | TGTGCCAGCAGTACGTCCCGGGACACAGATACGCAGTATTTT | CASSTSRDTDTQYF
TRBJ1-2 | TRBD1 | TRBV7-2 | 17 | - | TGTGCCAGCAGCCCCTCGACAGGGACATTGGGGAACTATGGCTACACCTTC | CASSPSTGTLGNYGYTF
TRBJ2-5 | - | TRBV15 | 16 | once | TGTGCCACCAGCAGAGGCAGTGGGAGGAACGAAGAGACCCAGTACTTC | CATSRGSGRNEETQYF